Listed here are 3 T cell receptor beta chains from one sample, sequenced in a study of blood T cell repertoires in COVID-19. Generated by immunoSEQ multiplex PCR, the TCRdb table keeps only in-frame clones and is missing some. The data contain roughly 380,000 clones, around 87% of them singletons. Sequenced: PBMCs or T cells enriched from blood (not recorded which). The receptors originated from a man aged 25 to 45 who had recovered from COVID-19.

The CDR3 loop reads CASSYTGGVEAFF. The CDR3, as DNA: TGTGCCAGCAGTTACACCGGGGGAGTTGAAGCTTTCTTT. The rearrangement uses TRBV6-2 or TRBV6-3 and TRBJ1-1; D is possibly TRBD1 (5 bases). With 2 bases removed from V and 7 bases from J, the gap between germline ends came to 11 bases. CDR1 and CDR2 from the germline V gene are MNHEY and SVGEGT. There are 13 residues in the CDR3.

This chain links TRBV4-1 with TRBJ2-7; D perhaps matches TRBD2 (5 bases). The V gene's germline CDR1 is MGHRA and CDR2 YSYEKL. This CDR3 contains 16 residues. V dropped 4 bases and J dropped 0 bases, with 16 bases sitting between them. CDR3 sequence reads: CASSLDPSGSSYEQYF. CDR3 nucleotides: TGCGCCAGCAGCCTAGATCCATCGGGGAGCTCCTACGAGCAGTACTTC.

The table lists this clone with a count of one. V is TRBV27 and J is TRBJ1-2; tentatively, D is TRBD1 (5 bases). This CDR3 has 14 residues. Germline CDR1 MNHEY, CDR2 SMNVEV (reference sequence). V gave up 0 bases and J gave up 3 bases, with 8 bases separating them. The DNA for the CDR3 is TGTGCCAGCAGTTTATCAGGGGCCGACTATGGCTACACCTTC. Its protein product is CASSLSGADYGYTF.